At least ten counts were recorded for the clone carrying this T cell receptor (beta chain). Its specificity is unknown. The source of the sample is a study of human T cells and chemical hapten exposure. About the study: Investigators sensitized around 2 cm by around 2 cm of upper inner arm skin with 2% DPC. Study-level results: Versus controls, expanded TCRs had significantly more large CDR3 similarity clusters.

The ends lost 6 bases at V and 5 bases at J; junction bases unmatched: 15. CDR3 size: 17 residues. Germline V gene lookup returns CDR1 MDHEN and CDR2 SYDVKM. The time point denotes: patch test 1, 2 weeks after DPC sensitization. Sample treatment: therapeutic diphenylcyclopropenone sensitization with weekly scalp DPC. Unfractionated whole blood yielded total RNA. TCRdb re-analysed the RACE reads in MiXCR, keeping a single row per CDR3 protein. The table lists 300,000 to 450,000 distinct CDR3 sequences, 4% to 5.5% of them singletons. The source of this sequence is a woman aged 45-59 years with alopecia areata. Some clones in this sample may be carry-over from other donors' samples. The rearrangement links TRBV28 to TRBJ2-1; 8 nucleotides align to TRBD2. Sample: whole blood, taken in connection with sensitization to the hapten diphenylcyclopropenone (DPC). This CDR3 is CASRTPWGGRSNNEQFF. Here the CDR3 DNA reads TGTGCCAGCAGAACCCCTTGGGGCGGGAGGTCAAACAATGAGCAGTTCTTC.